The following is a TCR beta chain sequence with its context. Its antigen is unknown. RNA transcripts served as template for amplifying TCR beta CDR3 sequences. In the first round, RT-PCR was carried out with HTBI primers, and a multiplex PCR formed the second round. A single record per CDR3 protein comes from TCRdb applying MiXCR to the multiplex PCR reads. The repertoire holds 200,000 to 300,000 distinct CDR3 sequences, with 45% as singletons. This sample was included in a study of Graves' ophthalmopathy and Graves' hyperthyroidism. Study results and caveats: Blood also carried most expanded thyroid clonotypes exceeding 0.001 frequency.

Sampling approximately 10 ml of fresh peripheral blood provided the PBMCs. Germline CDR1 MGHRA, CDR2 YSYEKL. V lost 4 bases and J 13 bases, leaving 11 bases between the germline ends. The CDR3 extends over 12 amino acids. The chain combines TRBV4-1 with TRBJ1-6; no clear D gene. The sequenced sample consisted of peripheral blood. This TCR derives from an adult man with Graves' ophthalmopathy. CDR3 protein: CASSPGLPPLHF. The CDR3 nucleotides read TGCGCCAGCAGCCCCGGACTGCCGCCCCTCCACTTT.